This T cell receptor (beta chain) stems from a study of blood T cell repertoires in COVID-19. As for the study in general: There were acute and convalescent COVID-19 samples, and they came from the United States, Italy and Spain.

This CDR3 spans 13 amino acids. The V and J ends lost 6 bases and 2 bases respectively, with 11 bases between them. CDR1 is MDHEN and CDR2 is SYDVKM in the germline V gene. In the study's own analysis: Amplification of reference gene primers provided the estimated nucleated cell counts. Here immunoSEQ multiplex PCR was the method, and the copy in TCRdb shows in-frame clones only, minus some. For V, J and clone size, that table is used; D and trimming come from the DNA. The sample records more than 150,000 clones, around 81% being singletons. Seattle-derived patients entered the study during active infection and were followed longitudinally.

The J gene is TRBJ2-7, the V gene TRBV28; D is ambiguous. The source is a woman older than 75 with COVID-19, enrolled during active disease. Sequencing used peripheral blood. The CDR3 region has the DNA TGTGCCAGCAGCCTAGTAAATACCTACGAGCAGTACTTC. Encoded protein: CASSLVNTYEQYF.